This TCR beta chain was recovered during a study of low-dose radiotherapy and immunotherapy resistance in tumors. Looking at the study overall: Treatment of Cohort 2 consisted of 1 Gy per fraction every two weeks, amounting to 13 Gy over 26 weeks.

Primers used for first-strand cDNA, a TRAV- and TRBV-specific set, covered both alpha and beta chains. TCRs were put through roughly 20 PCR cycles of amplification with Phusion. A constant-region primer and the V-primer adapter served as the primer pair. TCRdb re-analysed the reads in MiXCR, keeping a single row per CDR3 protein. Here the sample spans fewer than 90,000 distinct CDR3 sequences, approximately 17% being singletons. Documented time point: before trial treatment. The CDR3 sequence is 16 residues long. V lost 3 bases, J lost 5 bases, and 17 bases lay in between. Germline assignment: CDR1 MDHEN and CDR2 SYDVKM. This clonotype has at least ten counts.

This sequence was found in a male donor with prostate cancer. The chain couples TRBV28 to TRBJ1-5; D unclear. The sequenced sample was PBMCs, obtained before treatment. This chain's CDR3 is CASSFIDGVIDQPQHF. CDR3 DNA: TGTGCCAGCAGTTTTATCGACGGGGTCATAGATCAGCCCCAGCATTTT.